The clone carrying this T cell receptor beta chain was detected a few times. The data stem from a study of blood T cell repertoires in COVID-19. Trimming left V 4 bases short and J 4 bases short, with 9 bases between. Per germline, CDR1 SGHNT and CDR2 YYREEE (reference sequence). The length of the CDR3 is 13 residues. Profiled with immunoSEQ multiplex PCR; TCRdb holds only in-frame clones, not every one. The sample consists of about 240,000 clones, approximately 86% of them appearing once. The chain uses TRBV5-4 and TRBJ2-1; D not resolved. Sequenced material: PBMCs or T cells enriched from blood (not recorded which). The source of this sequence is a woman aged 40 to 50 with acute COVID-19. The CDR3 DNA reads TGTGCCAGCAGCGGGTACGGGTACAATGAGCAGTTCTTC. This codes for CASSGYGYNEQFF. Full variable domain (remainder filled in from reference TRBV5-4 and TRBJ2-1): ETGVTQSPTHLIKTRGQQVTLRCSSQSGHNTVSWYQQALGQGPQFIFQYYREEENGRGNFPPRFSGLQFPNYSSELNVNALELDDSALYLCASSGYGYNEQFFGPGTRLTVL.